This TCR beta chain is drawn from a study of blood T cell repertoires in COVID-19. In the study's own analysis: Researchers report that nucleated cell counts were estimated from reference gene primer amplification. Using immunoSEQ multiplex PCR, the repertoire was profiled, and TCRdb retains in-frame clones only, with some absent. The V and J calls and the clone size are those of that table, but D and trimming were determined from the DNA. The table lists more than 70,000 clones, 75% to 95% of them singletons, with around 4% in the top ten. The sample holds one count of this clone. At one boundary the junction diverges from the germline segment, which might be a read error. Source material: peripheral blood. This TCR was recovered from a woman aged 50 to 65 in a cohort sampled during active COVID-19.

CDR3 coding DNA: TGTGCCAGCAGCCTCGGACTAACCGACAATGAGCAGCTCTTC. This gives the protein CASSLGLTDNEQLF. The V gene is TRBV7-9, the J gene TRBJ2-1, with D perhaps matching TRBD2 (6 bases). Germline-derived CDR1 and CDR2 are SEHNR and FQNEAQ (reference sequence). This CDR3 contains 14 residues.